This T cell receptor beta chain stems from a study of T cell responses to AZD1222 COVID-19 vaccine. Study background: Second doses were pooled across both intervals (about 4 or about 12 weeks). Study-level findings and limits: Following two doses of AZD1222, Spike-specific TCR breadth and depth rose.

The repertoire was sequenced with immunoSEQ multiplex PCR; TCRdb's copy has only in-frame clones and lacks some. The sample has more than 150,000 clones, approximately 91% seen once; the top ten hold roughly 0.98%. This clone was seen more than once but under ten times. What it binds is unknown. Between the trimmed V and J ends, which lost 1 base and 7 bases, there was a span of 5 bases. CDR3 length equals 12 residues. Germline V CDR1 and CDR2: SEHNR, FQNEAQ (reference sequence). The receptor was isolated from an adult in good health. The sequenced sample was peripheral blood, obtained on day 0 of AZD1222 vaccination. The rearrangement links TRBV7-9 to TRBJ1-5; D uncertain. The CDR3 is CASSLEGQPQHF. The CDR3 DNA sequence: TGTGCCAGCAGCTTAGAGGGACAGCCCCAGCATTTT.